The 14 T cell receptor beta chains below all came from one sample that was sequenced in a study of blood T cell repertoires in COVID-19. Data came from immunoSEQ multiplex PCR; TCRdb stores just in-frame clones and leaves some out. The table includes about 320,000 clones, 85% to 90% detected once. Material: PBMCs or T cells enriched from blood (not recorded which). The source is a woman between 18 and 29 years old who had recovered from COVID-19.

CDR3 sequence: CASSLDTPGNQPQHF. The CDR3 DNA reads TGTGCCAGCAGCTTAGATACCCCGGGCAATCAGCCCCAGCATTTT. V gene TRBV7-8 combines with J gene TRBJ1-5; no definite D call. Germline values: CDR1 SGHVS, CDR2 FQNEAQ. CDR3 length: 15 residues. V was cut by 1 base and J by 2 bases, with 9 bases left in between.

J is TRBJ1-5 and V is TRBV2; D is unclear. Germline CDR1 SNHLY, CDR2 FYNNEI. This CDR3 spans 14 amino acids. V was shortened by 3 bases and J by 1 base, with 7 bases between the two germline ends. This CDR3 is CASSDGISNQPQHF. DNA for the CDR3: TGTGCCAGCAGTGACGGGATCAGCAATCAGCCCCAGCATTTT.

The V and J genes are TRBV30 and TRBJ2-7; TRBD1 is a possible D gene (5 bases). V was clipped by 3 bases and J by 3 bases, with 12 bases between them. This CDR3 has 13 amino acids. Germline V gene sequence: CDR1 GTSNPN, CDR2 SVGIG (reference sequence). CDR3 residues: CAWRPGRVYEQYF. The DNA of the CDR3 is TGTGCCTGGAGGCCGGGCAGGGTCTACGAGCAGTACTTC.

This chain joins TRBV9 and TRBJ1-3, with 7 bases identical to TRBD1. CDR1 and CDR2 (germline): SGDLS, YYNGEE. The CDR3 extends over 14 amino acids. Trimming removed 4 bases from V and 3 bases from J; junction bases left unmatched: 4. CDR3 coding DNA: TGTGCCAGCAGCCCAGGGGGTGGTGGAAACACCATATATTTT. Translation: CASSPGGGGNTIYF.

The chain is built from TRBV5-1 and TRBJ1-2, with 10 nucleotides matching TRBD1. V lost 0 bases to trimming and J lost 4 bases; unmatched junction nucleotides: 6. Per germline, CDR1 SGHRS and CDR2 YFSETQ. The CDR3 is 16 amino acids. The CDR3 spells CASSLATGGLGYGYTF. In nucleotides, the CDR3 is TGCGCCAGCAGCTTGGCGACAGGGGGCTTGGGCTATGGCTACACCTTC. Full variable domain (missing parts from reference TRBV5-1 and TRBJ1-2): KAGVTQTPRYLIKTRGQQVTLSCSPISGHRSVSWYQQTPGQGLQFLFEYFSETQRNKGNFPGRFSGRQFSNSRSEMNVSTLELGDSALYLCASSLATGGLGYGYTFGSGTRLTVV.

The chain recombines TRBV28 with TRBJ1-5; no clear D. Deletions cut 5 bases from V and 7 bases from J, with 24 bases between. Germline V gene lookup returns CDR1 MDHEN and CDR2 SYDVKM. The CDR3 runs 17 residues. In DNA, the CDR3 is TGTGCCAGCAGTCCCCGGGCCGGGGAACCGAGAGGACAGCCCCAGCATTTT. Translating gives CASSPRAGEPRGQPQHF.

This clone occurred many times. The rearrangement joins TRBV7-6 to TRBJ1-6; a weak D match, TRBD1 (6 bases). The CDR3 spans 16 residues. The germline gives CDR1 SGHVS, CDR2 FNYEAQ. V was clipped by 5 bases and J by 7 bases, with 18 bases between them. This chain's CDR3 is CASSLEPDSSNSPLHF. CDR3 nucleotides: TGTGCCAGCAGCCTGGAACCGGACAGTTCAAATTCACCCCTCCACTTT.

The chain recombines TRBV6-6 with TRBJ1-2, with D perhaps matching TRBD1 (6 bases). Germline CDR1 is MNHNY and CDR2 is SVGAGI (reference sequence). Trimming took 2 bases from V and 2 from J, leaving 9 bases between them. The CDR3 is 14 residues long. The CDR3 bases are TGTGCCAGCAGTTACGGACAGATAAACTATGGCTACACCTTC. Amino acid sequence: CASSYGQINYGYTF.

CDR3 in amino acids: CASSPPGRGDSPLHF. CDR3 bases: TGTGCCAGCTCACCACCGGGGAGGGGCGATTCACCCCTCCACTTT. The chain is built from TRBV18 and TRBJ1-6, with D possibly being TRBD1 (5 bases). Germline V lookup: CDR1 KGHSH, CDR2 LQKENI. V lost 0 bases and J 8 bases, leaving 11 bases between the germline ends. The CDR3 spans 15 residues.

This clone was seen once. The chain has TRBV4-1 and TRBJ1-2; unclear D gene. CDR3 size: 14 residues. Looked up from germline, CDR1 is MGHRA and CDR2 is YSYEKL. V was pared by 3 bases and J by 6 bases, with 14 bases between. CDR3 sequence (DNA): TGCGCCAGCAGCCAGACGACAATATTCAATGGCTACACCTTC. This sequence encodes CASSQTTIFNGYTF.

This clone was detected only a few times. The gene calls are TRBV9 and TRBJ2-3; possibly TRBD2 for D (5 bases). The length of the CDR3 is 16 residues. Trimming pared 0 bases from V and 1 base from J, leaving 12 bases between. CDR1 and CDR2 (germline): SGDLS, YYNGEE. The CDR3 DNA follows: TGTGCCAGCAGCGTAGAGGCTAGCTGGGGCACAGATACGCAGTATTTT. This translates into CASSVEASWGTDTQYF.

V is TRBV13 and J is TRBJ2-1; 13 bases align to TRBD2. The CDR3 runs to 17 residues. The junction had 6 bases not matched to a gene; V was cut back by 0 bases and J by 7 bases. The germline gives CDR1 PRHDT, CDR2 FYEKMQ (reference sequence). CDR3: CASSLGSTSGGANEQFF. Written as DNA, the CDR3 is TGTGCCAGCAGCTTAGGTTCTACTAGCGGGGGGGCGAATGAGCAGTTCTTC.

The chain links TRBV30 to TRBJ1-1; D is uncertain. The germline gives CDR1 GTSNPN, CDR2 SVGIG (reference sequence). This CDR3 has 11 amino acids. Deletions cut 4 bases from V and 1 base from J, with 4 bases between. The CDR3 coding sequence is TGTGCCTGGAACAAGAACACTGAAGCTTTCTTT. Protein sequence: CAWNKNTEAFF.

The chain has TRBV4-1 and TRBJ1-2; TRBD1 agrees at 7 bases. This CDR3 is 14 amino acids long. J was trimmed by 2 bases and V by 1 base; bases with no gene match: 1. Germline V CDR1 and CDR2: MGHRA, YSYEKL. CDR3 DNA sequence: TGCGCCAGCAGCCAAGCAGGGGGGAACTATGGCTACACCTTC. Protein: CASSQAGGNYGYTF.